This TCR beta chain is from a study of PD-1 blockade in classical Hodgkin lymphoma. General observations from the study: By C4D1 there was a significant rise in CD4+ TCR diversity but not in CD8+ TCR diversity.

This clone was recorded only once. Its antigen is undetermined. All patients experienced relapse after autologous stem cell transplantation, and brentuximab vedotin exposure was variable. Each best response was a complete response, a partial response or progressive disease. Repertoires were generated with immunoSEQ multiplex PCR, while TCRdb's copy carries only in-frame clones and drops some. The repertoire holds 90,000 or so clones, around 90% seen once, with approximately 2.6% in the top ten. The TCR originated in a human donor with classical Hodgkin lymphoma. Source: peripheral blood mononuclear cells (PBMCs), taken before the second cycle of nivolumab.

The CDR3 region has the DNA TGCGCCAGCAGCCACATTCCTGAGGGCCGCTATGGCTACACCTTC. As protein: CASSHIPEGRYGYTF. The rearrangement links TRBV4-1 to TRBJ1-2; D unclear. Per the germline V gene, CDR1 is MGHRA and CDR2 is YSYEKL. The V end lost 3 bases, the J end lost 4 bases, and 15 bases lay between the germline ends. The CDR3 is 15 amino acids.